The clone carrying this T cell receptor (beta chain) was seen more than once but under ten times. Its antigen remains unknown. Germline CDR1 MNHNS, CDR2 SASEGT. The length of the CDR3 is 13 residues. V lost 5 bases and J lost 5, with 7 bases in between. The sample comes from a study of T cells in Graves' hyperthyroidism and ophthalmopathy. Study-level findings and limits: Also found in blood were most expanded thyroid clonotypes above 0.001.

TCR beta CDR3 sequences were amplified from RNA transcripts. HTBI primers were used for first-round RT-PCR of the TCR CDR3. TCRdb itself ran the multiplex PCR reads through MiXCR, one entry per CDR3 protein. The table includes roughly 710,000 distinct CDR3 sequences, approximately 40% detected once. The chain recombines TRBV6-1 with TRBJ1-6, with no clear D. This sequence originates from a woman aged 40 to 49 with Graves' hyperthyroidism. Sequencing was carried out using blood. CDR3 coding DNA: TGTGCCAGCAGTTATCTGCATAATTCACCCCTCCACTTT. This codes for CASSYLHNSPLHF.